These T cell receptor beta chains were read from a single sample in a study of cytomegalovirus exposure and HLA in healthy donors. Generated by immunoSEQ multiplex PCR, the TCRdb table keeps only in-frame clones and is missing some. In the table there are about 200,000 clones, approximately 82% of which are singletons. The specimen was PBMCs. Receptors originate from a man aged 18-30 years in good health and CMV-seronegative. Each CDR3 is given without its conserved first and last residue. Size is omitted from some rows. Given values are once, few, many or a class for expanded clones.

clone_size j_call v_call cdr3_aa
NA TRBJ1-1 TRBV7-9 ASSARGQGNTEAF
NA TRBJ1-1 TRBV5-6 ASSLDPGQGRAF
once TRBJ2-1 TRBV5-1 ASSFATSGPTSYNEQF
NA TRBJ2-1 TRBV30 AWSVGGKNEQF
NA TRBJ2-1 TRBV19 ASSRDNYNEQF
NA TRBJ2-3 TRBV14 ASSQDFGGGSTDTQY
few TRBJ1-4 TRBV11-2 ASSLVTRQGYEKLF
NA TRBJ2-5 TRBV6-1 ASTRFGSQETQY
NA TRBJ2-7 TRBV14 ASSQDTGGVYSYEQY
once TRBJ1-1 TRBV11-2 ASSPGTGDLKAF
NA NA TRBV2 ASRDRGHEQY
NA TRBJ2-3 TRBV29-1 SAPGGQGLSDTQY
NA TRBJ2-1 TRBV7-2 ASSLASSGRAYNEQF
NA TRBJ2-2 TRBV5-8 ASSSGTGHTGELF
NA TRBJ2-1 TRBV9 ASSVDRFSYNEQF
few TRBJ2-1 TRBV2 ASTERRRAAYNEQF
NA TRBJ1-1 TRBV6-1 ASSEDGNTEAF
NA TRBJ2-3 TRBV18 ASSPGTSGAGDTQY
NA TRBJ2-2 TRBV7-2 ARTPGLARGGELF
NA TRBJ1-1 TRBV5-1 ASSLQGLKMNTEAF
once TRBJ2-1 TRBV5-1 ASSLVSSGTKNEQF
few TRBJ2-7 TRBV28 ASSFTSSYEQY
NA TRBJ1-3 TRBV15 ATSIGRDSGNTIY
few TRBJ2-2 TRBV30 AFNRGAFGGELF
NA TRBJ2-3 TRBV29-1 SVVAGGTDTQY
NA TRBJ2-7 TRBV4-1 ASSQDRPGGQSYEQY
NA TRBJ1-3 TRBV4-2 ASSQAPSVSGNTIY
few TRBJ2-2 TRBV5-1 ASSSTGSGAGELF
NA TRBJ2-1 TRBV7-6 ASSLERAEQF
NA TRBJ1-2 TRBV7-2 ASSYWGQGAGYT
NA TRBJ1-2 TRBV9 ATTGRDGYT
NA TRBJ2-7 TRBV6-1 ASSEMGPSYEQY
NA TRBJ1-5 TRBV9 ASSATVSNQPQH
NA TRBJ2-3 TRBV5-4 ASSSSGTDTQY
NA TRBJ2-1 TRBV28 ASAVFGDSTYNEQF
few TRBJ2-7 TRBV6-5 ASSPEGGRAYEQY
NA TRBJ1-5 TRBV28 ASSLIVVSNQPQH
NA TRBJ2-7 TRBV7-8 ASSRLTGVYEQY
NA TRBJ2-5 TRBV5-1 ASSFTGERETQY
NA TRBJ2-5 TRBV11-2 ASSLFLGLQETQY
NA TRBJ2-1 TRBV6-6 ASSPVSNEQF
NA TRBJ1-2 TRBV5-1 ASSPRQGSTSGYT
once TRBJ1-5 TRBV7-9 ASSRDRGPQPQH
NA TRBJ2-5 TRBV5-6 ASSTKRGDKETQY
few TRBJ1-1 TRBV6-4 ASSESRGTEAF
NA TRBJ2-3 TRBV7-9 ASSLALYTQY
NA TRBJ1-5 TRBV5-5 ASSPTSGGAYQPQH
NA TRBJ2-4 TRBV19 ASRWEGGFGIQY
NA TRBJ2-7 TRBV19 ASSPRGRDEQY
NA TRBJ1-2 TRBV6-1 ASSGQTPFYGYT
NA TRBJ2-7 TRBV4-1 ASSQIQEYEQY